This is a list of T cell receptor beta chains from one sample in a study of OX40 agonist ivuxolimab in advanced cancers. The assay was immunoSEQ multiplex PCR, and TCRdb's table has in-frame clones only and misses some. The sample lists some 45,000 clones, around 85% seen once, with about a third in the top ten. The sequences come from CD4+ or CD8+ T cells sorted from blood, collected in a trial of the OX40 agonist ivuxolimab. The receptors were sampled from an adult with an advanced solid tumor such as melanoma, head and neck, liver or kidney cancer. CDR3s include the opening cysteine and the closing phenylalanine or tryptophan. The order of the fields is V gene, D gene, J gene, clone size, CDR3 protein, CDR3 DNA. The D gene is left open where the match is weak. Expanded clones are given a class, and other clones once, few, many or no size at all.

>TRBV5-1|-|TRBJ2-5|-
CASSQTGGGAQETQYF
TGCGCCAGCAGTCAAACCGGCGGAGGGGCCCAAGAGACCCAGTACTTC
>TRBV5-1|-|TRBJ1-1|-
CASSGGVNTEAFF
TGCGCCAGCAGCGGAGGGGTGAACACTGAAGCTTTCTTT
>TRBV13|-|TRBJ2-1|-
CASSQGLGYNEQFF
TGCGCCAGCAGCCAGGGCCTGGGGTACAATGAGCAGTTCTTC
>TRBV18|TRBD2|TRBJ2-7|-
CASQRGGPYEQYF
TGTGCCAGCCAGCGGGGGGGACCCTACGAGCAGTACTTC
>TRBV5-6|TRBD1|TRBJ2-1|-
CASSPTTGINEQFF
TGTGCCAGCAGCCCCACGACAGGGATCAATGAGCAGTTCTTC
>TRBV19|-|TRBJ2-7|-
CASRRFGNGNYEQYF
TGTGCCAGTAGACGCTTCGGGAACGGAAACTACGAGCAGTACTTC
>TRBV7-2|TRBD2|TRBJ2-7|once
CASSLDAGGTYEQYF
TGTGCCAGCAGCTTAGACGCGGGAGGGACCTACGAGCAGTACTTC
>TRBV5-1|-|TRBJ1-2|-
CASSLDTGNYGYTF
TGCGCCAGCAGCTTGGACACGGGGAACTATGGCTACACCTTC
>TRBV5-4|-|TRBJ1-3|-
CASSLGRNTIYF
TGTGCCAGCAGCTTGGGCCGAAACACCATATATTTT
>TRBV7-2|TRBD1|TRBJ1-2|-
CASSLEVQGVGGYTF
TGTGCCAGCAGCTTAGAGGTCCAGGGGGTTGGGGGCTACACCTTC
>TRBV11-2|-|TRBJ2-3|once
CASSLAARGGTDTQYF
TGTGCCAGCAGCTTAGCCGCCAGGGGGGGCACAGATACGCAGTATTTT
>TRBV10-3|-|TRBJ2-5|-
CAIGSSQETQYF
TGTGCCATCGGCAGTTCACAAGAGACCCAGTACTTC
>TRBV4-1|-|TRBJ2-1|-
CASSPRQGYNEQFF
TGCGCCAGCAGCCCCCGGCAGGGCTACAATGAGCAGTTCTTC